The rows below give T cell receptor beta chains drawn from one sample of a study of shared clonotypes between healthy human individuals. The data were produced by immunoSEQ multiplex PCR, yet TCRdb's version contains in-frame clones alone and is incomplete. This repertoire shows about 690,000 clones, about 90% found once; its top ten account for about 33%. Specimen: memory CD8+ T cells from PBMCs. The source is a man aged 18-30 years in good health. Some clones in this sample may be carry-over from other donors' samples. Both conserved end residues are part of each CDR3. The D gene is left open where the match is weak. The size entry is marked missing in some rows and otherwise reads once, few, many or a size class.

d_gene: NA; j_gene: TRBJ2-5; len: 15; abundance: NA; v_gene: TRBV7-9; CDR3nt: TGTGCCAGCAGCTTAAGGCTTGGACAGCAAGAGACCCAGTACTTC; CDR3aa: CASSLRLGQQETQYF
d_gene: TRBD2; j_gene: TRBJ2-3; len: 16; abundance: NA; v_gene: TRBV18; CDR3nt: TGTGCCAGCTCACCCCCGGCGAGCGGGATTAAAGATACGCAGTATTTT; CDR3aa: CASSPPASGIKDTQYF
d_gene: NA; j_gene: TRBJ1-4; len: 16; abundance: NA; v_gene: TRBV28; CDR3nt: TGTGCCAGCAGTTTACTTGGGTCAGCCCTTAATGAAAAACTGTTTTTT; CDR3aa: CASSLLGSALNEKLFF
d_gene: NA; j_gene: TRBJ2-7; len: 15; abundance: NA; v_gene: TRBV5-1; CDR3nt: TGCGCCAGCAGCTTACCTTGGGACGGATCCTACGAGCAGTACTTC; CDR3aa: CASSLPWDGSYEQYF
d_gene: TRBD1; j_gene: TRBJ2-1; len: 14; abundance: many; v_gene: TRBV2; CDR3nt: TGTGCCAGCAGTTTGGGACAGGGTATCGATGAGCAGTTCTTC; CDR3aa: CASSLGQGIDEQFF
d_gene: NA; j_gene: TRBJ1-3; len: 15; abundance: NA; v_gene: TRBV9; CDR3nt: TGTGCCAGCAGCGTCGGGGCCTACTCTGGAAACACCATATATTTT; CDR3aa: CASSVGAYSGNTIYF
d_gene: TRBD2; j_gene: TRBJ2-2; len: 16; abundance: few; v_gene: TRBV5-1; CDR3nt: TGCGCCAGCAGCATAGGGACTAGCGGAAACACCGGGGAGCTGTTTTTT; CDR3aa: CASSIGTSGNTGELFF
d_gene: TRBD2; j_gene: TRBJ2-1; len: 15; abundance: NA; v_gene: TRBV9; CDR3nt: TGTGCCAGCAGCGCCGGGACTAGTAGTTTTCATGAGCAGTTCTTC; CDR3aa: CASSAGTSSFHEQFF
d_gene: NA; j_gene: TRBJ1-2; len: 13; abundance: NA; v_gene: TRBV7-9; CDR3nt: TGTGCCAGCAGCTTAGCTGAAGGGAGGGGCTACACCTTC; CDR3aa: CASSLAEGRGYTF
d_gene: NA; j_gene: TRBJ2-1; len: 15; abundance: NA; v_gene: TRBV28; CDR3nt: TGTGCCAGCAGTTCCCCCATTAGCTCCTACAATGAGCAGTTCTTC; CDR3aa: CASSSPISSYNEQFF
d_gene: NA; j_gene: TRBJ1-2; len: 17; abundance: NA; v_gene: TRBV6-7; CDR3nt: TGTGCCAGCGCCTGGGGGCCTTCCCACCAAACCTTCTATTGCTACACCTTC; CDR3aa: CASAWGPSHQTFYCYTF
d_gene: NA; j_gene: TRBJ1-2; len: 14; abundance: NA; v_gene: TRBV6-6; CDR3nt: TGTGCCAGCAGCTCCCGGGCCCTCCGGGATGGCTACACCTTC; CDR3aa: CASSSRALRDGYTF
d_gene: TRBD1; j_gene: TRBJ1-2; len: 16; abundance: once; v_gene: TRBV4-3; CDR3nt: TGCGCCAGCAGCCTGGACCTACAGGGGGTTTTGTATGGCTACACCTTT; CDR3aa: CASSLDLQGVLYGYTF
d_gene: NA; j_gene: TRBJ2-3; len: 13; abundance: NA; v_gene: TRBV9; CDR3nt: TGTGCCAGCAGCCCCCCCCGCACAGATACGCAGTATTTT; CDR3aa: CASSPPRTDTQYF
d_gene: TRBD2; j_gene: TRBJ2-5; len: 15; abundance: NA; v_gene: TRBV7-8; CDR3nt: TGTGCCAGCAGCTTGGGTAGCGGGAGCGGAAAGACCCAGTACTTC; CDR3aa: CASSLGSGSGKTQYF
d_gene: TRBD2; j_gene: TRBJ2-1; len: 15; abundance: NA; v_gene: TRBV5-4; CDR3nt: TGTGCCAGCAGCCTACTAGCGGAATACGACAATGAGCAGTTCTTC; CDR3aa: CASSLLAEYDNEQFF
d_gene: NA; j_gene: TRBJ2-6; len: 19; abundance: NA; v_gene: TRBV27; CDR3nt: TGTGCCAGCAGTTTGGGGGCCCCATGGGGTACCTCTGGGGCCAACGTCCTGACTTTC; CDR3aa: CASSLGAPWGTSGANVLTF
d_gene: TRBD2; j_gene: TRBJ2-7; len: 15; abundance: NA; v_gene: TRBV5-6; CDR3nt: TGTGCCAGCAGCTTAGGGACTAGCGTTTCCTACGAGCAGTACTTC; CDR3aa: CASSLGTSVSYEQYF
d_gene: NA; j_gene: TRBJ2-2; len: 12; abundance: NA; v_gene: TRBV6-1; CDR3nt: TGTGCCAGCATACGAATAACCGGGGAGCTGTTTTTT; CDR3aa: CASIRITGELFF
d_gene: NA; j_gene: TRBJ1-4; len: 15; abundance: NA; v_gene: TRBV6-5; CDR3nt: TGTGCCAGCACCGCCGGGGGGGGACCGAATGAAAAACTGTTTTTT; CDR3aa: CASTAGGGPNEKLFF
d_gene: NA; j_gene: TRBJ1-1; len: 13; abundance: NA; v_gene: TRBV10-1; CDR3nt: TGCGCCAGCAGTGACGGCTTGAACACTGAAGCTTTCTTT; CDR3aa: CASSDGLNTEAFF
d_gene: NA; j_gene: TRBJ2-1; len: 12; abundance: NA; v_gene: TRBV5-4; CDR3nt: TGTGCCAGCAGCTTGGGCCTAAATGAGCAGTTCTTC; CDR3aa: CASSLGLNEQFF